The source of this T cell receptor beta chain is a study of cytomegalovirus exposure and HLA in healthy donors. Of note for this clone: Its antigen remains unidentified.

A multiplex PCR was run with 60 Vbeta primers and 13 Jbeta primers. Assay used: immunoSEQ multiplex PCR; TCRdb lists only in-frame clones, some missing. Of around 100,000 clones listed, more than 60% were seen once; the top ten hold about 4.3%. In germline, CDR1 is SQVTM, CDR2 ANQGSEA. Trimming cost V 3 bases and J 5 bases; bases outside gene matches: 11. The CDR3 has 17 residues. Despite likely unrecorded immune exposures, the donors were nominally healthy at the time of sampling. The study, taken as a whole, reports: Some TCR beta chains (over 150 of them) were listed as cytomegalovirus-associated. Fewer N-insertions than the roughly 630-donor mean were reportedly shown by an Asian-associated ancestry cluster in a later analysis.

What was sequenced was PBMCs. The receptor was derived from a woman aged 18-29 years in good health and CMV-seropositive. The V call is TRBV29-1, the J call TRBJ2-1, with 12 bases matching TRBD2. DNA for the CDR3: TGCAGCGTTGAGGGTCATGGGCTAGCGGGAGGGGACAATGAGCAGTTCTTC. Protein: CSVEGHGLAGGDNEQFF.